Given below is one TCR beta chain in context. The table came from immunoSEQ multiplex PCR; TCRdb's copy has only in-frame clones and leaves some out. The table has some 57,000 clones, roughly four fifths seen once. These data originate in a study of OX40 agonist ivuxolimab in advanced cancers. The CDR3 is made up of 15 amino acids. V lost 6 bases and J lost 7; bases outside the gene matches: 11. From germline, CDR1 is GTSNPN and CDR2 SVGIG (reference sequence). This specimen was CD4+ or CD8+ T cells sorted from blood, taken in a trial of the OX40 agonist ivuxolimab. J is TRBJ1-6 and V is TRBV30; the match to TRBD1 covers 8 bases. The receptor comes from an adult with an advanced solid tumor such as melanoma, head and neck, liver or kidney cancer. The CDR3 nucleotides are TGTGCCTGCGTCTTCACCGGACAGGGAAATTCACCCCTCCACTTT. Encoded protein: CACVFTGQGNSPLHF.